A selection of T cell receptor beta chains follows, all from one sample in a study of T cells in Graves' hyperthyroidism and ophthalmopathy. Each CDR3 protein is one row after TCRdb ran MiXCR on the multiplex PCR reads. The sample holds about 530,000 distinct CDR3 sequences, 17% seen once. The sequenced sample was blood. The receptors derive from a woman under 30 with Graves' ophthalmopathy. Both conserved end residues are part of each CDR3. Each record gives: CDR3 DNA, CDR3 protein, clone size, J gene, V gene, D gene. D genes are given only for firm matches. Not all rows give a size; the values are once, few, many and, for expanded clones, a class.

cdr3_nt: TGTGCCAGCAGCCCCCTTAGGGGGGGCCTCACACAAGAGACCCAGTACTTC
cdr3_aa: CASSPLRGGLTQETQYF
clone_size: many
j_call: TRBJ2-5
v_call: TRBV27
d_call: -

cdr3_nt: TGTGCCAGCAGCGTAGGGGCCGAAAAACTGTTTTTT
cdr3_aa: CASSVGAEKLFF
clone_size: many
j_call: TRBJ1-4
v_call: TRBV9
d_call: -

cdr3_nt: TGCGCCAGCAGCCAATGGGAGCCCGGGGAGCTGTTTTTT
cdr3_aa: CASSQWEPGELFF
clone_size: -
j_call: TRBJ2-2
v_call: TRBV4-1
d_call: -

cdr3_nt: TGCAGTGCCAAAAAACCACTAGCGGGATCGTACGAGCAGTACTTC
cdr3_aa: CSAKKPLAGSYEQYF
clone_size: many
j_call: TRBJ2-7
v_call: TRBV20-1
d_call: TRBD2

cdr3_nt: TGTGCCAGCAGGCCAGGAAAAAGCTCTGGAAACACCATATATTTT
cdr3_aa: CASRPGKSSGNTIYF
clone_size: few
j_call: TRBJ1-3
v_call: TRBV6-1
d_call: -

cdr3_nt: TGTGCCAGCAGCTTAACCAGGGAGCGGGAGCTGTTTTTT
cdr3_aa: CASSLTRERELFF
clone_size: many
j_call: TRBJ2-2
v_call: TRBV7-3
d_call: -

cdr3_nt: TGTGCCAGTAGTATAGGAGGCAGGTCCTCCAGAGGCAATCAGCCCCAGCATTTT
cdr3_aa: CASSIGGRSSRGNQPQHF
clone_size: -
j_call: TRBJ1-5
v_call: TRBV19
d_call: -

cdr3_nt: TGTGCCAGCAGCCTCCTAGCGGGAAGGTCCTACAATGAGCAGTTCTTC
cdr3_aa: CASSLLAGRSYNEQFF
clone_size: many
j_call: TRBJ2-1
v_call: TRBV7-9
d_call: TRBD2

cdr3_nt: TGTGCCAGCAAGGGTGCCGGGGAGCTGTTTTTT
cdr3_aa: CASKGAGELFF
clone_size: many
j_call: TRBJ2-2
v_call: TRBV28
d_call: -

cdr3_nt: TGTGCCAGCTCACCACCGATTGGACAGGGTTTCGGGCAGTACTTC
cdr3_aa: CASSPPIGQGFGQYF
clone_size: many
j_call: TRBJ2-7
v_call: TRBV18
d_call: TRBD1

cdr3_nt: TGTGCCAGCAGCCTACCCGGGACTAGCGGGAAGAATGAGCAGTTCTTC
cdr3_aa: CASSLPGTSGKNEQFF
clone_size: few
j_call: TRBJ2-1
v_call: TRBV14
d_call: TRBD2

cdr3_nt: TGTGCCAGCAGCTCGAACAGGGGGGCACTGAGAACTGAAGCTTTCTTT
cdr3_aa: CASSSNRGALRTEAFF
clone_size: -
j_call: TRBJ1-1
v_call: TRBV11-2
d_call: TRBD1

cdr3_nt: TGTGCCAGCAGTGAAGAGGGAGGGGGTGGCACTGAAGCTTTCTTT
cdr3_aa: CASSEEGGGGTEAFF
clone_size: many
j_call: TRBJ1-1
v_call: TRBV2
d_call: -

cdr3_nt: TGCAGTGCTAGCGACAGACACAATGAGCAGTTCTTC
cdr3_aa: CSASDRHNEQFF
clone_size: many
j_call: TRBJ2-1
v_call: TRBV20-1
d_call: -

cdr3_nt: TGCGCCAGCAGTCTAGCGGAGCCGAGCTCCTACGAGCAGTACTTC
cdr3_aa: CASSLAEPSSYEQYF
clone_size: many
j_call: TRBJ2-7
v_call: TRBV5-1
d_call: TRBD2

cdr3_nt: TGTGCCATCATGGGGGGGACCGAGCAGTACTTC
cdr3_aa: CAIMGGTEQYF
clone_size: few
j_call: TRBJ2-7
v_call: TRBV10-3
d_call: TRBD2

cdr3_nt: TGTGCCAGCCACCTCAGGCACGGGGAGCTGTTTTTT
cdr3_aa: CASHLRHGELFF
clone_size: many
j_call: TRBJ2-2
v_call: TRBV2
d_call: -

cdr3_nt: TGTGCCAGCAGCGTAGCGGGCTCTGGAAACACCATATATTTT
cdr3_aa: CASSVAGSGNTIYF
clone_size: -
j_call: TRBJ1-3
v_call: TRBV9
d_call: -

cdr3_nt: TGCGCCAGCAGCATCCCCGGGACCCACAATGAGCAGTTCTTC
cdr3_aa: CASSIPGTHNEQFF
clone_size: -
j_call: TRBJ2-1
v_call: TRBV5-1
d_call: -

cdr3_nt: TGTGCCAGCAGTTTGTCGGTCAACACCGGGGAGCTGTTTTTT
cdr3_aa: CASSLSVNTGELFF
clone_size: -
j_call: TRBJ2-2
v_call: TRBV28
d_call: -

cdr3_nt: TGTGCCAGCAGCTCCGGACTAGCACTGAGCACAGATACGCAGTATTTT
cdr3_aa: CASSSGLALSTDTQYF
clone_size: many
j_call: TRBJ2-3
v_call: TRBV2
d_call: TRBD2

cdr3_nt: TGCAGCGTCGGGACAGCCCAGGGCTATGGCTACACCTTC
cdr3_aa: CSVGTAQGYGYTF
clone_size: few
j_call: TRBJ1-2
v_call: TRBV29-1
d_call: TRBD1

cdr3_nt: TGTGCCAGTAGTATCCCGGGGACAGCCTACATTTACGAGCAGTACTTC
cdr3_aa: CASSIPGTAYIYEQYF
clone_size: -
j_call: TRBJ2-7
v_call: TRBV19
d_call: TRBD1

cdr3_nt: TGCAGTGCTAGTGACAGGGTAGGCAATCAGCCCCAGCATTTT
cdr3_aa: CSASDRVGNQPQHF
clone_size: few
j_call: TRBJ1-5
v_call: TRBV20-1
d_call: TRBD1

cdr3_nt: TGTGCCAGCAGCGTCCACGATCTTAGCGGGAGAGGGGAGCAGTTCTTC
cdr3_aa: CASSVHDLSGRGEQFF
clone_size: many
j_call: TRBJ2-1
v_call: TRBV7-9
d_call: TRBD2

cdr3_nt: TGTGCCAGTAGTATGGCTGGGAGCTCCTACAATGAGCAGTTCTTC
cdr3_aa: CASSMAGSSYNEQFF
clone_size: -
j_call: TRBJ2-1
v_call: TRBV19
d_call: -

cdr3_nt: TGCAGTGCTCGATTGGACGGTGCCTACGAGCAGTACTTC
cdr3_aa: CSARLDGAYEQYF
clone_size: many
j_call: TRBJ2-7
v_call: TRBV20-1
d_call: -

cdr3_nt: TGTGCCAGCAGTTTCCTCCCGGAGAACACTGAAGCTTTCTTT
cdr3_aa: CASSFLPENTEAFF
clone_size: many
j_call: TRBJ1-1
v_call: TRBV28
d_call: -

cdr3_nt: TGTGCCAGCAGCCAACCGACTAGATCCCAAAACATTCAGTACTTC
cdr3_aa: CASSQPTRSQNIQYF
clone_size: -
j_call: TRBJ2-4
v_call: TRBV3-1
d_call: -

cdr3_nt: TGTGCCAGCACACTAGACAGGGACTATGGCTACACCTTC
cdr3_aa: CASTLDRDYGYTF
clone_size: many
j_call: TRBJ1-2
v_call: TRBV12-3/TRBV12-4
d_call: TRBD1

cdr3_nt: TGTGCCAGCAGAGAGCGGGACTCCTACGAGCAGTACTTC
cdr3_aa: CASRERDSYEQYF
clone_size: many
j_call: TRBJ2-7
v_call: TRBV2
d_call: TRBD2

cdr3_nt: TGTGCCAGCAGTGAAGTCGGCTCTAACTATGGCTACACCTTC
cdr3_aa: CASSEVGSNYGYTF
clone_size: many
j_call: TRBJ1-2
v_call: TRBV6-1
d_call: -

cdr3_nt: TGCGCCAGCGGCGTGGGGGGAATGGATGAAAAACTGTTTTTT
cdr3_aa: CASGVGGMDEKLFF
clone_size: few
j_call: TRBJ1-4
v_call: TRBV5-1
d_call: -

cdr3_nt: TGCGCCAGCAGCCCTAGCGGGAGGGCCAATGGCGAGCAGTACTTC
cdr3_aa: CASSPSGRANGEQYF
clone_size: -
j_call: TRBJ2-7
v_call: TRBV4-3
d_call: TRBD2

cdr3_nt: TGTGCCAGCCAAGGACAGGACTACACTGAAGCTTTCTTT
cdr3_aa: CASQGQDYTEAFF
clone_size: few
j_call: TRBJ1-1
v_call: TRBV4-2
d_call: TRBD1

cdr3_nt: TGTGCCAGCAGCAAGCCTCGGGACAGGGCCTATGGCTACACCTTC
cdr3_aa: CASSKPRDRAYGYTF
clone_size: many
j_call: TRBJ1-2
v_call: TRBV28
d_call: TRBD1

cdr3_nt: TGCAGTGCTAGACTACGGGACAGCCTCTCCTACGAGCAGTACTTC
cdr3_aa: CSARLRDSLSYEQYF
clone_size: many
j_call: TRBJ2-7
v_call: TRBV20-1
d_call: TRBD1

cdr3_nt: TGTGCCACCACAGGGGGAGGACCTCAAAACTATGGCTACACCTTC
cdr3_aa: CATTGGGPQNYGYTF
clone_size: -
j_call: TRBJ1-2
v_call: TRBV2
d_call: TRBD1

cdr3_nt: TGTGCCAGCTCACGGGACGGGAGTCTTCTAAACACCGGGGAGCTGTTTTTT
cdr3_aa: CASSRDGSLLNTGELFF
clone_size: -
j_call: TRBJ2-2
v_call: TRBV18
d_call: -

cdr3_nt: TGTGCTAGTGGTTTGGTACTTAGCGGGAGGGACTACAATGAGCAGTTCTTC
cdr3_aa: CASGLVLSGRDYNEQFF
clone_size: -
j_call: TRBJ2-1
v_call: TRBV12-5
d_call: TRBD2

cdr3_nt: TGTGCCTGGAGCCGGGACACCGACAATCAGCCCCAGCATTTT
cdr3_aa: CAWSRDTDNQPQHF
clone_size: many
j_call: TRBJ1-5
v_call: TRBV30
d_call: -

cdr3_nt: TGCGCCAGCAGTCCGCCCGGGAGAAGAAACACTGAAGCTTTCTTT
cdr3_aa: CASSPPGRRNTEAFF
clone_size: many
j_call: TRBJ1-1
v_call: TRBV4-1
d_call: -

cdr3_nt: TGTGCCACCAGTGTTCAGGGGAACACAGATACGCAGTATTTT
cdr3_aa: CATSVQGNTDTQYF
clone_size: once
j_call: TRBJ2-3
v_call: TRBV24-1
d_call: -

cdr3_nt: TGTGCCAGTAGTGTGCGGGGGAACACCGGGGAGCTGTTTTTT
cdr3_aa: CASSVRGNTGELFF
clone_size: few
j_call: TRBJ2-2
v_call: TRBV19
d_call: -

cdr3_nt: TGTGCCAGCAGCTTAGAGGGACTTAATTCACCCCTCCACTTT
cdr3_aa: CASSLEGLNSPLHF
clone_size: -
j_call: TRBJ1-6
v_call: TRBV7-9
d_call: -

cdr3_nt: TGTGCCAGCAACCTACGGGGGGGAGTGGAGGAGCCCCAGCATTTT
cdr3_aa: CASNLRGGVEEPQHF
clone_size: -
j_call: TRBJ1-5
v_call: TRBV2
d_call: -

cdr3_nt: TGTGCCAGCAGCCAAGAGTACAGGGGAGGCGGCTACACCTTC
cdr3_aa: CASSQEYRGGGYTF
clone_size: many
j_call: TRBJ1-2
v_call: TRBV3-1
d_call: TRBD1

cdr3_nt: TGTGCCAGCAGTGTTCCTGGTCGGACAGGGTTAATCAATGAGCAGTTCTTC
cdr3_aa: CASSVPGRTGLINEQFF
clone_size: many
j_call: TRBJ2-1
v_call: TRBV6-1
d_call: TRBD1

cdr3_nt: TGTGCCAGCAGCCTTTTGACAACCAACACTGAAGCTTTCTTT
cdr3_aa: CASSLLTTNTEAFF
clone_size: -
j_call: TRBJ1-1
v_call: TRBV5-6
d_call: -

cdr3_nt: TGTGCCAGCAGCGGGGGAGCCTTGCAAGAGACCCAGTACTTC
cdr3_aa: CASSGGALQETQYF
clone_size: -
j_call: TRBJ2-5
v_call: TRBV11-2
d_call: -

cdr3_nt: TGTGCCAGCGGACAAACCCAGCTGTTCTTC
cdr3_aa: CASGQTQLFF
clone_size: -
j_call: TRBJ2-1
v_call: TRBV6-1
d_call: -

cdr3_nt: TGTGCCTGGAGTCCCGGGTCCCCCTACGAGCAGTACTTC
cdr3_aa: CAWSPGSPYEQYF
clone_size: few
j_call: TRBJ2-7
v_call: TRBV30
d_call: -

cdr3_nt: TGTGCCAGCATGGGAGCGCGTTATGCCAATTACAATGAGCAGTTCTTC
cdr3_aa: CASMGARYANYNEQFF
clone_size: few
j_call: TRBJ2-1
v_call: TRBV12-3/TRBV12-4
d_call: -